The 25 T cell receptor beta chains presented below share a single source sample, sequenced in a study of PD-L1 blockade in urothelial cancer. The time point was: peripheral blood 6 weeks after treatment start. Only in-frame clones appear in the TCRdb table, and some are missing; sequencing was by immunoSEQ multiplex PCR. This sample has roughly 29,000 clones, with approximately 80% found just once. This material consisted of PBMCs, taken around atezolizumab (anti-PD-L1) treatment. The receptors stem from a man between 65 and 85 years old with urothelial cancer.

Here the CDR3 reads CASSQARAGSYNEQFF. In DNA form, the CDR3 reads TGTGCCAGCAGCCAGGCCCGAGCGGGTTCCTACAATGAGCAGTTCTTC. The chain uses TRBV4-2 and TRBJ2-1, with D possibly TRBD2 on 6 matching bases. The germline CDR1 and CDR2 sequences are LGHNA and YNFKEQ. Trimming removed 3 bases at V and 1 base at J, with 13 bases between. There are 16 residues in the CDR3.

V usage is TRBV14 and J usage is TRBJ2-5, with a weak D call TRBD1 (6 bases). The V and J ends lost 0 bases and 5 bases respectively, with 10 bases between them. CDR1 and CDR2 from the germline V gene are SGHDN and FVKESK. The CDR3 contains 14 residues. CDR3 sequence: CASSQEGTSETQYF. The DNA for the CDR3 is TGTGCCAGCAGCCAAGAAGGGACATCGGAGACCCAGTACTTC.

The chain is built from TRBV5-1 and TRBJ2-3; 8 positions agree with TRBD1. Germline V lookup: CDR1 SGHRS, CDR2 YFSETQ. The V and J ends lost 4 bases and 4 bases, in that order; junction bases with no gene match: 11. The CDR3 loop spans 16 amino acids. The CDR3 region is CASSPSGGQGADTQYF. CDR3 coding DNA: TGCGCCAGCAGCCCCTCGGGCGGACAGGGAGCAGATACGCAGTATTTT.

The gene calls are TRBV5-4 and TRBJ2-4; 8 bases align to TRBD2. The CDR3 consists of 17 residues. From germline, CDR1 is SGHNT and CDR2 YYREEE (reference sequence). J lost 0 bases, V lost 1 base, and 6 bases had no gene match. CDR3 coding DNA: TGTGCCAGCAGCTTGTTCGGGGGGGGTATAGCCAAAAACATTCAGTACTTC. Translation: CASSLFGGGIAKNIQYF. The full variable domain, completed using reference TRBV5-4 and TRBJ2-4, is ETGVTQSPTHLIKTRGQQVTLRCSSQSGHNTVSWYQQALGQGPQFIFQYYREEENGRGNFPPRFSGLQFPNYSSELNVNALELDDSALYLCASSLFGGGIAKNIQYFGAGTRLSVL.

The gene calls are TRBV21-1 and TRBJ2-7; TRBD1 reflects the table's D call only, with no check against the DNA. TRBV21-1 counts as a pseudogene. This CDR3 is built from 16 residues. The CDR3 loop reads CASSTLGTGDAYEQYF. The CDR3 DNA follows: TGTGCCAGCAGCACACTCGGGACAGGCGACGCCTACGAGCAGTACTTC.

CDR3 bases: TGCGCCAGCAGCAAGGGACAGGGAAACACCATATATTTT. Translation gives CASSKGQGNTIYF. This sequence joins TRBV5-1 and TRBJ1-3; TRBD1 matches at 7 bases. This CDR3 comprises 13 residues. CDR1 and CDR2 (germline): SGHRS, YFSETQ. The V gene end was trimmed by 4 bases and the J gene end by 4 bases; junction bases not matched to a gene: 2.

The chain is built from TRBV7-2 and TRBJ2-1; 7 bases are a match to TRBD1. Trimming removed 5 bases from V and 13 bases from J; junction bases left unmatched: 11. Germline assignment: CDR1 SGHTA and CDR2 FQGNSA. This CDR3 is built from 13 residues. Here the CDR3 reads CASSPGPTGQQFF. Written as DNA, the CDR3 is TGTGCCAGCAGCCCTGGGCCGACAGGGCAACAGTTCTTC.

The chain combines TRBV28 with TRBJ1-4, with 9 bases fitting TRBD1. The ends lost 5 bases at V and 7 bases at J; junction bases unmatched: 5. CDR3 length: 14 residues. CDR1 MDHEN and CDR2 SYDVKM come from the germline V gene. Written as DNA, the CDR3 is TGTGCCAGCAGTCGGGACAGGGAAGTTGAAAAACTGTTTTTT. It encodes CASSRDREVEKLFF.

The chain has TRBV7-3 and TRBJ1-1; unclear D gene. Germline-derived CDR1 and CDR2 are SGHTA and FQGTGA. The ends were cut back, 5 bases at V and 6 bases at J, with 13 bases in the middle. The CDR3 has 13 amino acids. The chain's CDR3 is CASSLGGGAEAFF. The CDR3, as DNA: TGTGCCAGCAGCCTCGGAGGAGGAGCTGAAGCTTTCTTT.

The V call is TRBV4-2, the J call TRBJ1-2; D is uncertain. V shed 2 bases and J shed 1 base, with 14 bases lying between them. There are 16 residues in the CDR3. In germline, CDR1 is LGHNA, CDR2 YNFKEQ. The CDR3 sequence is CASSQSVQPVNYGYTF. The CDR3 region has the DNA TGTGCCAGCAGCCAATCTGTACAGCCAGTTAACTATGGCTACACCTTC.

The V and J genes are TRBV28 and TRBJ2-7, with D tentatively TRBD1 (6 bases). With 5 bases removed from V and 2 bases from J, the gap between germline ends came to 19 bases. This CDR3 is 16 amino acids long. CDR1 is MDHEN and CDR2 is SYDVKM in the germline V gene. The CDR3 loop reads CASSHWRQASAYEQYF. For the CDR3, the DNA is TGTGCCAGCAGTCACTGGCGACAGGCTTCTGCCTACGAGCAGTACTTC.

V is TRBV30 and J is TRBJ1-1, with D maybe TRBD1 (5 bases). From germline, CDR1 is GTSNPN and CDR2 SVGIG (reference sequence). This CDR3 region has 11 residues. Trimming cost V 1 base and J 8 bases, with 8 bases left between them. The CDR3 here is CAWSGQTEAFF. Here the CDR3 DNA reads TGTGCCTGGAGTGGACAGACCGAAGCTTTCTTT.

The genes are TRBV10-3 and TRBJ1-2; TRBD1 matches at 7 bases. J was trimmed by 7 bases and V by 3 bases; bases with no gene match: 14. Germline values: CDR1 ENHRY, CDR2 SYGVKD. This CDR3 comprises 16 residues. The CDR3 DNA is TGTGCCATCAGTGAACTATCCGCCGCAGGGGGTGGTGGCTACACCTTC. Translated: CAISELSAAGGGGYTF.

The rearrangement joins TRBV5-4 to TRBJ2-5; 7 nucleotides match TRBD2. The V and J ends lost 4 bases and 5 bases, in that order; junction bases with no gene match: 5. The CDR3 is made up of 13 amino acids. Germline assignment: CDR1 SGHNT and CDR2 YYREEE (reference sequence). DNA of the CDR3: TGTGCCAGCAGCCCGGGAGGCGCGGAGACCCAGTACTTC. Protein sequence: CASSPGGAETQYF. Variable domain in full (rest from reference TRBV5-4 and TRBJ2-5): ETGVTQSPTHLIKTRGQQVTLRCSSQSGHNTVSWYQQALGQGPQFIFQYYREEENGRGNFPPRFSGLQFPNYSSELNVNALELDDSALYLCASSPGGAETQYFGPGTRLLVL.

This chain's CDR3 is CASSKTARISGANVLTF. In DNA form, the CDR3 reads TGTGCCAGCAGCAAAACAGCTCGTATCTCTGGGGCCAACGTCCTGACTTTC. The rearrangement links TRBV9 to TRBJ2-6, with D uncertain. The CDR3 totals 17 residues. CDR1 is SGDLS, CDR2 YYNGEE, per germline. Trimming took off 4 bases at V and 0 bases at J, with 14 bases between the two ends.

This chain joins TRBV2 and TRBJ2-5; D is perhaps TRBD1 (5 bases). The CDR3 totals 14 residues. V was shortened by 6 bases and J by 2 bases, with 13 bases between the two germline ends. Looked up from germline, CDR1 is SNHLY and CDR2 is FYNNEI. CDR3 DNA: TGTGCCAGCAGGGACACCAGAAATCAAGAGACCCAGTACTTC. Encoded protein: CASRDTRNQETQYF. The full variable domain, rest sourced from reference TRBV2 and TRBJ2-5, is EPEVTQTPSHQVTQMGQEVILRCVPISNHLYFYWYRQILGQKVEFLVSFYNNEISEKSEIFDDQFSVERPDGSNFTLKIRSTKLEDSAMYFCASRDTRNQETQYFGPGTRLLVL.

This chain joins TRBV5-6 and TRBJ2-3; D call uncertain. The V and J ends lost 4 bases and 4 bases respectively, with 7 bases between them. Germline CDR1 and CDR2: SGHDT and YYEEEE. CDR3 size: 12 residues. The CDR3 sequence: CASSNAPDTQYF. DNA for the CDR3: TGTGCCAGCAGCAACGCGCCAGATACGCAGTATTTT. Complete variable domain (other parts from reference TRBV5-6 and TRBJ2-3): DAGVTQSPTHLIKTRGQQVTLRCSPKSGHDTVSWYQQALGQGPQFIFQYYEEEERQRGNFPDRFSGHQFPNYSSELNVNALLLGDSALYLCASSNAPDTQYFGPGTRLTVL.

This sequence joins TRBV7-9 and TRBJ2-7, with D possibly TRBD1 on 6 matching bases. The germline V and J ends were trimmed by 5 bases and 9 bases, with 20 bases remaining between them. In germline, CDR1 is SEHNR, CDR2 FQNEAQ (reference sequence). The CDR3 spans 14 residues. The CDR3 region has the DNA TGTGCCAGCAGCCTCTCGAACAGGCTACAGGGGCAGTACTTC. It codes for CASSLSNRLQGQYF.

The rearrangement links TRBV6-5 to TRBJ2-2, with D possibly being TRBD1 (5 bases). The germline V gene encodes CDR1 MNHEY and CDR2 SVGAGI. V lost 5 bases and J 3 bases, leaving 13 bases between the germline ends. The CDR3 is 15 amino acids. The CDR3 sequence is CASSAGDRYTGELFF. The CDR3 DNA is TGTGCCAGCAGTGCCGGAGACAGATACACCGGGGAGCTGTTTTTT.

This chain connects TRBV15 to TRBJ2-1; 9 positions match TRBD2. Germline V gene data show CDR1 as LNHNV and CDR2 as YYDKDF (reference sequence). This CDR3 comprises 15 residues. Losses at the gene ends were 6 bases for V and 6 bases for J; bases not matched to a gene: 9. The chain's CDR3 is CATRPRREGLNEQFF. In DNA form, the CDR3 reads TGTGCCACCAGACCACGGCGGGAGGGCCTCAATGAGCAGTTCTTC.

The chain is built from TRBV18 and TRBJ1-6; 11 nucleotides line up with TRBD1. This CDR3 is built from 15 residues. Germline assignment: CDR1 KGHSH and CDR2 LQKENI. J was trimmed by 5 bases and V by 4 bases; bases with no gene match: 1. The CDR3 loop is CASSRDRGDNSPLHF. The CDR3 DNA is TGTGCCAGCTCACGGGACAGGGGGGATAATTCACCCCTCCACTTT.

The chain couples TRBV7-2 to TRBJ2-5; D perhaps matches TRBD1 (7 bases). V lost 5 bases and J lost 5, with 15 bases in between. Germline V lookup: CDR1 SGHTA, CDR2 FQGNSA. This CDR3 has 14 amino acids. The CDR3, as DNA: TGTGCCAGCAGCAAAGGAGGGGGCTACGAGACCCAGTACTTC. Its protein product is CASSKGGGYETQYF.

The J gene is TRBJ1-2, the V gene TRBV6-1; unclear D gene. The V and J ends lost 2 bases and 4 bases respectively, with 5 bases between them. The CDR3 covers 12 residues. Germline CDR1 reads MNHNS; CDR2 reads SASEGT. CDR3 nucleotides: TGTGCCAGCAGTGAATCGGTCTATGGCTACACCTTC. Protein: CASSESVYGYTF.

Here the CDR3 DNA reads TGTGCCAGCAGCCCCCACCCAGCCGCGGACAGGGAAGATGCCGGGGAGCTGTTTTTT. Its translation: CASSPHPAADREDAGELFF. The rearrangement joins TRBV7-6 to TRBJ2-2; 8 nucleotides align to TRBD1. Trimming took 5 bases from V and 6 from J; bases not matched to a gene: 20. Germline V gene data show CDR1 as SGHVS and CDR2 as FNYEAQ. The CDR3 sequence is 19 residues long.

V usage is TRBV7-9 and J usage is TRBJ2-7; a weak D match, TRBD1 (5 bases). The ends were cut back, 3 bases at V and 4 bases at J, with 7 bases in the middle. The CDR3 consists of 12 residues. Germline-derived CDR1 and CDR2 are SEHNR and FQNEAQ (reference sequence). CDR3 protein: CASSLTDYEQYF. The CDR3 DNA follows: TGTGCCAGCAGCTTGACAGATTACGAGCAGTACTTC.